Presented here are 3 T cell receptor beta chains from one specimen sequenced in a study of PD-L1 blockade in urothelial cancer (dated by TCRdb to the late 2010s). The library was made by the immunoSEQ multiplex PCR assay. TCRdb provides this immuneACCESS table in a form limited to in-frame rearrangements. Some clones are lacking; in checked studies, under half of them reflect an unresolved V gene, and why the rest are absent is not known. The sample has about 50,000 clones on record, approximately 80% of them singletons. The ten largest clones take up around 3.6% of the sample. The sample here was PBMCs, taken around atezolizumab (anti-PD-L1) treatment. Every receptor here comes from a man between 65 and 85 years old with urothelial cancer.

V is TRBV6-5 and J is TRBJ2-7, with 9 bases identical to TRBD2. The CDR3 has 15 residues. From germline, CDR1 is MNHEY and CDR2 SVGAGI. V lost 5 bases, J lost 4 bases, and 9 bases stayed unmatched. The CDR3 coding sequence is TGTGCCAGCAGTCGATCCGGGACTAGCAGTTACGAGCAGTACTTC. Protein: CASSRSGTSSYEQYF.

The gene calls are TRBV21-1 and TRBJ2-3; the tabulated D call, TRBD1, remains unverified against the DNA. TRBV21-1 has pseudogene status. The CDR3 has 16 amino acids. This CDR3 is CASSIQRTETTDTQYF. The CDR3 bases are TGTGCCAGCAGCATTCAGAGGACAGAGACCACAGATACGCAGTATTTT.

This chain uses TRBV30 with TRBJ2-2, with D perhaps matching TRBD2 (6 bases). The CDR3 covers 16 residues. Germline CDR1 is GTSNPN and CDR2 is SVGIG (reference sequence). V dropped 0 bases and J dropped 2 bases, with 13 bases sitting between them. The CDR3 DNA reads TGTGCCTGGAGTGTACAAAAGACTAGAAACACCGGGGAGCTGTTTTTT. Translated: CAWSVQKTRNTGELFF.